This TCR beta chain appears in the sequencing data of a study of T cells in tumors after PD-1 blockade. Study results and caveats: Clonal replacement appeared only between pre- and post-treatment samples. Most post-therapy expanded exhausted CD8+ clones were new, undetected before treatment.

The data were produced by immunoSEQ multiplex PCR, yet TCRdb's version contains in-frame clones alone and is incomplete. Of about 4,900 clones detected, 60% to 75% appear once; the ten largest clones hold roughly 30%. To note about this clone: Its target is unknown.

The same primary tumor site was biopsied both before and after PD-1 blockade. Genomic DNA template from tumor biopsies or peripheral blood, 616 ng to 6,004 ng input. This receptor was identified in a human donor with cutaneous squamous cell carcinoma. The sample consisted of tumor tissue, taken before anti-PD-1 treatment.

CDR3 DNA sequence: TGTGCCAGCAGCCTCGGCCGACTGAATCAGCCCCAGCATTTT. This translates into CASSLGRLNQPQHF. The chain carries TRBV3-1 (or the pseudogene TRBV3-2) and TRBJ1-5; D is unresolved. The V end lost 4 bases, the J end lost 4 bases, and 11 bases lay between the germline ends. CDR3 length: 14 residues. Germline V gene sequence: CDR1 LGHDT, CDR2 YNNKEL (reference sequence).